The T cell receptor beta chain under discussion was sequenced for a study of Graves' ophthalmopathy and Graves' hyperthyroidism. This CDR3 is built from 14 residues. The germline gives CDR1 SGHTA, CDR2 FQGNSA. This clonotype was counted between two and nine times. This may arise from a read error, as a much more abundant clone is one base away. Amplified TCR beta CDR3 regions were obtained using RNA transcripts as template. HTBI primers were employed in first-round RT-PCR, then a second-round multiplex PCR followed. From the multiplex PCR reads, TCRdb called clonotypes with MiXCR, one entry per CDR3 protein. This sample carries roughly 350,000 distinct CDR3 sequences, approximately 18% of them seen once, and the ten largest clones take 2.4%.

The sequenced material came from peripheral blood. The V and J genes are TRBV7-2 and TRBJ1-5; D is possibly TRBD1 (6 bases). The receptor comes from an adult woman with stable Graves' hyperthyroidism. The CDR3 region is CASSLGGPNLPQHF. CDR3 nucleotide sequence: TGTGCCAGCAGCTTAGGGGGGCCCAATCTGCCCCAGCATTTT.